The clone carrying this TCR beta chain was observed many times. Antigen: not known. The source of the sample is a study of T cells after yellow fever vaccination. Broader study findings: High-abundance clonotypes from the bulk population could contaminate FACS-sorted repertoires. Among primary-vaccination clones, most reappeared after the booster, at almost 98% for CD4 and 85% to 90% for CD8. Weaker, the secondary response had a peak occurring faster, on day 5 versus 15.

They built TCR cDNA with 5'RACE template switching, a step that put in a universal primer site and UMIs. In TCRdb, the 5' RACE reads were re-called with MiXCR into one record per CDR3 protein. The table has around 140,000 distinct CDR3 sequences, just over 6.5% seen once. The clonotype originates from a man aged 30 to 39 who received the YFV17D yellow fever vaccine. The input for sequencing was CD4+ T cells sorted from PBMCs, taken 10 days after the yellow fever booster vaccination.

The CDR3 bases are TGTGCCAGCAGAGGTGGGAGAGGCAACACCGGGGAGCTGTTTTTT. This translates into CASRGGRGNTGELFF. V gene TRBV7-3 combines with J gene TRBJ2-2; TRBD2 might be the D (5 bases). The length of the CDR3 is 15 residues. The germline CDR1 and CDR2 sequences are SGHTA and FQGTGA. Trimming left V 6 bases short and J 2 bases short, with 13 bases between.